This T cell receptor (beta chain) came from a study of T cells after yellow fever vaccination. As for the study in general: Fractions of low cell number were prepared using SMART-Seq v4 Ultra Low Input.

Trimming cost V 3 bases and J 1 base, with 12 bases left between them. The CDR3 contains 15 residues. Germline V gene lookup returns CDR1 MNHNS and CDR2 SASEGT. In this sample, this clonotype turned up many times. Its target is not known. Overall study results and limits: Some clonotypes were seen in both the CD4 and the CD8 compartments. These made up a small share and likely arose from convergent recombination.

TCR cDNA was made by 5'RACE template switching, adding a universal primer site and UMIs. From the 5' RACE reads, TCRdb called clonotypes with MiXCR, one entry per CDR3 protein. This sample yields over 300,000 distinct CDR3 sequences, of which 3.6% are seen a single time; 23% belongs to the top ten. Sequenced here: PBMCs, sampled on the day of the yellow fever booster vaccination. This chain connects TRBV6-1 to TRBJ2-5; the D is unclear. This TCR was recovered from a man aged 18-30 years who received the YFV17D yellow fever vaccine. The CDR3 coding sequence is TGTGCCAGCAGTGATACCGAAAACGTCCAAGAGACCCAGTACTTC. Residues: CASSDTENVQETQYF.